This T cell receptor (beta chain) was obtained from a study of blood T cell repertoires in COVID-19. The method was immunoSEQ multiplex PCR; TCRdb's version includes in-frame clones alone and lacks a portion of them. The data show 95,000 to 100,000 clones, with roughly 80% seen just once and approximately 15% held by the top ten. Sequencing input: peripheral blood. The sequence was obtained from a woman aged 60-70 years with acute or convalescent COVID-19.

The CDR3 reads CASSGLDRAEQFF. In DNA form, the CDR3 reads TGTGCCAGCAGTGGATTAGACAGGGCTGAGCAGTTCTTC. V and J are TRBV2 and TRBJ2-1, with TRBD1 matching 7 bases. CDR1 SNHLY and CDR2 FYNNEI come from the germline V gene. V was clipped by 4 bases and J by 9 bases; unmatched bases: 6. The CDR3 totals 13 residues.